Described below is a single T cell receptor beta chain sequence and its context. This specimen belongs to a study of control samples from healthy donors and cancer patients. The method was immunoSEQ multiplex PCR; TCRdb's version includes in-frame clones alone and lacks a portion of them. The data show about 86,000 clones, with over 90% seen just once and 4.8% held by the top ten. Trimming removed 1 base from V and 6 bases from J, with 17 bases in between. Per germline, CDR1 KGHSH and CDR2 LQKENI. The CDR3 totals 16 residues. Source material: blood. The chain recombines TRBV18 with TRBJ2-3; D may be TRBD1 (6 bases). This TCR was recovered from a woman in her late teens or twenties in good health. The CDR3 loop reads CASSPLYRAEGDTQYF. DNA of the CDR3: TGTGCCAGCTCACCACTGTACAGGGCCGAAGGGGATACGCAGTATTTT.